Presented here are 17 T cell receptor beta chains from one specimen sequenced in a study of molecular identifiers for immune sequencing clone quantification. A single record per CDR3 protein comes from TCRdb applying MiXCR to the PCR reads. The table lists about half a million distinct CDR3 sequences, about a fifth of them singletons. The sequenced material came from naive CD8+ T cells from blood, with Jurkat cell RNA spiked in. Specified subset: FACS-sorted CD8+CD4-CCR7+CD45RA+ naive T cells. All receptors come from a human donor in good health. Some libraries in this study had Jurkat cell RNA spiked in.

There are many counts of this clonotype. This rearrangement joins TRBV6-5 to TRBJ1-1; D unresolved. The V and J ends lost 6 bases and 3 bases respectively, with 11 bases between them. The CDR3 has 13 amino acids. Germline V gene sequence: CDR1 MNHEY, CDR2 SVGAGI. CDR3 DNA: TGTGCCAGCAGGGCCGCCGTGGACACTGAAGCTTTCTTT. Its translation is CASRAAVDTEAFF.

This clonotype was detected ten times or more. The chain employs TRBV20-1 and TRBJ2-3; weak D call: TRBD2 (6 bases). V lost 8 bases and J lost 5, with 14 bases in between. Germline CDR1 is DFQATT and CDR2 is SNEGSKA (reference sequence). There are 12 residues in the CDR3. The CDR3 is CSSLASVDTQYF. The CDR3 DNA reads TGCAGTTCCCTCGCTAGCGTAGATACGCAGTATTTT.

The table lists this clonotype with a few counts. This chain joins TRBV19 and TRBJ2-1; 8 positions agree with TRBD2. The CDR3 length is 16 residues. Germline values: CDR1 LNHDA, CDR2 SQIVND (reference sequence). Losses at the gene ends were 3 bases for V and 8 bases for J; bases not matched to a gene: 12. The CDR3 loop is CASSMGTRGIVHEQFF. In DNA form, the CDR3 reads TGTGCCAGTAGTATGGGGACTAGAGGGATCGTACATGAGCAGTTCTTC. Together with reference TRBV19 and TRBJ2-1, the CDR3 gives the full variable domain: DGGITQSPKYLFRKEGQNVTLSCEQNLNHDAMYWYRQDPGQGLRLIYYSQIVNDFQKGDIAEGYSVSREKKESFPLTVTSAQKNPTAFYLCASSMGTRGIVHEQFFGPGTRLTVL.

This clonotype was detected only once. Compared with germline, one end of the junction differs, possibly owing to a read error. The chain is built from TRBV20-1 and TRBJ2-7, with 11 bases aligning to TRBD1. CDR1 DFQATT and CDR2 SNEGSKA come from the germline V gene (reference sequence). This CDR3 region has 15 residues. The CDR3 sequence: CSAGDLGQGAYEQYF. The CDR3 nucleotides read TGCAGTGCTGGAGATCTGGGACAGGGGGCCTACGAGCAGTACTTC.

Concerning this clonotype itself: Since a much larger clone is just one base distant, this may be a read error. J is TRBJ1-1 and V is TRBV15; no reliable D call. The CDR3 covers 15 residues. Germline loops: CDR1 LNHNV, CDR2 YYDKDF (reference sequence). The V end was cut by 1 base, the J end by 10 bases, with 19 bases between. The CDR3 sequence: CATSRVVYSMAGAFF. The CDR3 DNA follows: TGTGCCACCAGCAGAGTTGTATATAGTATGGCTGGAGCTTTCTTT.

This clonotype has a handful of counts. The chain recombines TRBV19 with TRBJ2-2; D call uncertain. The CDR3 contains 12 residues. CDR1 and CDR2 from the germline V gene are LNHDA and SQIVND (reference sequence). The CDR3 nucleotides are TGTGCAGTAACCGCGAACACCGGGGAGCTGTTTTTT. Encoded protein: CAVTANTGELFF.

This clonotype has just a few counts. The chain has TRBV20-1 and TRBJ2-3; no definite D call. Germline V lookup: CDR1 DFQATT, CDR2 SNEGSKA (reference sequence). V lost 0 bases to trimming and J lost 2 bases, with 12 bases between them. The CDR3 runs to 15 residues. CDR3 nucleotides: TGCAGTGCTAGAGACCCCGGCAGGTTCACAGATACGCAGTATTTT. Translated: CSARDPGRFTDTQYF.

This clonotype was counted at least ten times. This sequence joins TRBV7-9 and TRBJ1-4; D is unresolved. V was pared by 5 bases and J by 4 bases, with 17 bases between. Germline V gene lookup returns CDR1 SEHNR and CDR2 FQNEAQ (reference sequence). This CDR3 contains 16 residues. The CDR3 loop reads CASSKISPSDNEKLFF. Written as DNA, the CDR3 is TGTGCCAGCAGCAAGATTAGCCCGTCAGATAATGAAAAACTGTTTTTT.

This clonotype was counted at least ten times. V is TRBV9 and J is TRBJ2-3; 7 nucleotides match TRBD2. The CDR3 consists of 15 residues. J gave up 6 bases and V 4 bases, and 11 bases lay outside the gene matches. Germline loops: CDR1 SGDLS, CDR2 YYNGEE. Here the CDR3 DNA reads TGTGCCAGCAGCACCCAAGTGGGAGGGGCGGATACGCAGTATTTT. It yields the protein CASSTQVGGADTQYF.

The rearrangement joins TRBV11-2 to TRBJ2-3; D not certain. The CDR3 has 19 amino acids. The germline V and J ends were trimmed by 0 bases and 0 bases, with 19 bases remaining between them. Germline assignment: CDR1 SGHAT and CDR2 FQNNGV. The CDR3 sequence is CASSLDLAFRLTSTDTQYF. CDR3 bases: TGTGCCAGCAGCTTAGATCTGGCCTTTAGGCTGACTAGCACAGATACGCAGTATTTT.

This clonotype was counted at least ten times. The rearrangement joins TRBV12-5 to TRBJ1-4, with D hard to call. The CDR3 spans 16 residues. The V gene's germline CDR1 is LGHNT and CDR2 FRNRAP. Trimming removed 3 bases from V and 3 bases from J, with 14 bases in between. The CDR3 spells CASGFDMGEANEKLFF. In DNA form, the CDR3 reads TGTGCTAGTGGTTTCGACATGGGAGAAGCTAATGAAAAACTGTTTTTT.

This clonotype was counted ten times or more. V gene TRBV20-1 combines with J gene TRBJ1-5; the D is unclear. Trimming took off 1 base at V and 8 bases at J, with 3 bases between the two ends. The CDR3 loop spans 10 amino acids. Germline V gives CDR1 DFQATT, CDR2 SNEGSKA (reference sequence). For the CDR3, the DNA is TGCAGTGCTAGAGTGGAGCCCCAGCATTTT. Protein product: CSARVEPQHF.

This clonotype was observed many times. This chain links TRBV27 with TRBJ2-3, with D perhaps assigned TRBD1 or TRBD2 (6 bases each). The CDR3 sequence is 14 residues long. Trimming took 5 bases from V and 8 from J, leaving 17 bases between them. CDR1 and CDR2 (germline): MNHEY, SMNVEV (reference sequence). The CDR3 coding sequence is TGTGCCAGCAGTGCCCAGATTGGAGGGGGTACGCAGTATTTT. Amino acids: CASSAQIGGGTQYF.

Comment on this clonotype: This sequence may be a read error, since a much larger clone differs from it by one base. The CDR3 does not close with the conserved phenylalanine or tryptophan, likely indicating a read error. The CDR3 here is CSAQPRGHYEQYL. DNA for the CDR3: TGCAGTGCCCAGCCTAGGGGGCACTACGAGCAGTACCTC. The J gene is TRBJ2-7, the V gene TRBV20-1; 7 nucleotides match TRBD1. From germline, CDR1 is DFQATT and CDR2 SNEGSKA (reference sequence). The CDR3 covers 13 residues. V shed 6 bases, J shed 3 bases, and the junction held 8 bases outside the gene matches.

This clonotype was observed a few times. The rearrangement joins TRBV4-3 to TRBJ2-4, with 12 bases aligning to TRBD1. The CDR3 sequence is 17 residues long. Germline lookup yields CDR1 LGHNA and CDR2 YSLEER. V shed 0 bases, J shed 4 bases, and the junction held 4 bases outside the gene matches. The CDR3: CASSQDGTGGFKNIQYF. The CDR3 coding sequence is TGCGCCAGCAGCCAAGATGGGACAGGGGGCTTTAAAAACATTCAGTACTTC.

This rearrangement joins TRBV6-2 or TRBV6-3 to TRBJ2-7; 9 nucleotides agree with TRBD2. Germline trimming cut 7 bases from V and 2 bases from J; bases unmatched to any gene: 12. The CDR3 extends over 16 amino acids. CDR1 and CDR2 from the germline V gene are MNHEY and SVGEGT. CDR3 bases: TGTGCCAGCAATAGAGCCGGGACTAGCACCGCCTACGAGCAGTACTTC. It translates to CASNRAGTSTAYEQYF.

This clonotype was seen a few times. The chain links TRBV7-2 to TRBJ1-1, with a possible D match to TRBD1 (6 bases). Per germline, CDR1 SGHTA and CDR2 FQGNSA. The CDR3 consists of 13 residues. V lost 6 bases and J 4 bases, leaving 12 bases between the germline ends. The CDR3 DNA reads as TGTGCCAGCAGGCCGGGGGCGCGCACTGAAGCTTTCTTT. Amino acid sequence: CASRPGARTEAFF.